This T cell receptor beta chain was identified during a study of beta chain features in type 1 diabetes. General study points: TCRB repertoires of naive, central memory and Treg cells appeared more similar among patients than among healthy donors.

Expressed TCRB transcripts got sequenced, as all isolated RNA was reverse transcribed. Method: immunoSEQ multiplex PCR; TCRdb's copy keeps in-frame clones and lacks some. Of hundreds of thousands of clones listed, about a sixth were seen once; the top ten hold 0.023%. A note on this clone: Antigen: not known.

CDR3 length: 15 residues. The germline gives CDR1 MDHEN, CDR2 SYDVKM. V lost 8 bases and J lost 1; bases outside the gene matches: 11. The clonotype originates from a woman in her late teens or twenties in good health. The rearrangement joins TRBV28 to TRBJ2-7; 7 nucleotides match TRBD2. The sequenced sample consisted of naive CD4+ T cells from blood. The CDR3 DNA reads as TGTGCCAGCGGAATCGGCACTAGCGAATCCTACGAGCAGTACTTC. Protein sequence: CASGIGTSESYEQYF.